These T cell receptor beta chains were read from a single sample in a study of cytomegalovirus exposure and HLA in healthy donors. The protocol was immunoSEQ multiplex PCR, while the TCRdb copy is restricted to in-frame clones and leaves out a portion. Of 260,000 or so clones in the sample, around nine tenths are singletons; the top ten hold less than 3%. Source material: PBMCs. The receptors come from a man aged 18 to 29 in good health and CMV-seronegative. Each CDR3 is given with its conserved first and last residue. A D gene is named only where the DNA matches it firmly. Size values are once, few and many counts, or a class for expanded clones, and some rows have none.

CDR3nt: TGTGCCCCTTGCCGGGACTCTGGAAACACCATATATTTT; CDR3aa: CAPCRDSGNTIYF; v_gene: TRBV27; j_gene: TRBJ1-3; d_gene: -; abundance: -
CDR3nt: TGCGCCAGCAGCCGCAGGAACAGCTACGAGCAGTACTTC; CDR3aa: CASSRRNSYEQYF; v_gene: TRBV4-1; j_gene: TRBJ2-7; d_gene: -; abundance: -
CDR3nt: TGTGCCAGCAGTGGCTTGGCGGGCACTGAAGCTTTCTTT; CDR3aa: CASSGLAGTEAFF; v_gene: TRBV27; j_gene: TRBJ1-1; d_gene: -; abundance: -
CDR3nt: TGTGCCAGCAGTGGGACAGGGAGGCACGAGCAGTACTTC; CDR3aa: CASSGTGRHEQYF; v_gene: TRBV7-9; j_gene: TRBJ2-7; d_gene: TRBD1; abundance: -
CDR3nt: TGTGCCAGCAGCGTAGTAGGGGGGGCTGAAGCTTTCTTT; CDR3aa: CASSVVGGAEAFF; v_gene: TRBV9; j_gene: TRBJ1-1; d_gene: -; abundance: -
CDR3nt: TGTGCCAGCTCACCCCCGACAGGGTACTCCTACGAGCAGTACTTC; CDR3aa: CASSPPTGYSYEQYF; v_gene: TRBV18; j_gene: TRBJ2-7; d_gene: TRBD1; abundance: -
CDR3nt: TGTGCCATCAGAGACAGCATGAACACTGAAGCTTTCTTT; CDR3aa: CAIRDSMNTEAFF; v_gene: TRBV10-3; j_gene: TRBJ1-1; d_gene: -; abundance: -
CDR3nt: TGTGCCAGCTTCCCGAACAGGGGCGAAGAGACCCAGTACTTC; CDR3aa: CASFPNRGEETQYF; v_gene: TRBV2; j_gene: TRBJ2-5; d_gene: TRBD1; abundance: -
CDR3nt: TGCAGTGCTAGATCGGGAGAGACCCAGTACTTC; CDR3aa: CSARSGETQYF; v_gene: TRBV20-1; j_gene: TRBJ2-5; d_gene: -; abundance: -
CDR3nt: TGTGCCAGCAGTTTCCCACAGGCCAATTACGAGCAGTACTTC; CDR3aa: CASSFPQANYEQYF; v_gene: TRBV28; j_gene: TRBJ2-7; d_gene: -; abundance: few
CDR3nt: TGCGCCAGCAGCCTTCCCGGGACTAGCGGGGGGCTGTTGGGTTCCAATGAGCAGTTCTTC; CDR3aa: CASSLPGTSGGLLGSNEQFF; v_gene: TRBV4-1; j_gene: TRBJ2-1; d_gene: TRBD2; abundance: -
CDR3nt: TGTGCCAGCAGCTTAGCGCATAGCGGGAACTACGAGCAGTACTTC; CDR3aa: CASSLAHSGNYEQYF; v_gene: TRBV7-8; j_gene: TRBJ2-7; d_gene: TRBD2; abundance: once
CDR3nt: TGCGCCAGCAGCCAAGATCTCACAGGCTTCTACTATGGCTACACCTTC; CDR3aa: CASSQDLTGFYYGYTF; v_gene: TRBV4-3; j_gene: TRBJ1-2; d_gene: -; abundance: -
CDR3nt: TGTGCCAGCAGTTTAGTTCGGGACAGGGGAGTTCACTCCTACGAGCAGTACTTC; CDR3aa: CASSLVRDRGVHSYEQYF; v_gene: TRBV28; j_gene: TRBJ2-7; d_gene: TRBD1; abundance: -
CDR3nt: TGTGCCAGCAGCCTGCGACAGGGCTACGAGCAGTACTTC; CDR3aa: CASSLRQGYEQYF; v_gene: TRBV11-3; j_gene: TRBJ2-7; d_gene: TRBD1; abundance: -
CDR3nt: TGCGCCAGCAGCTTAGACGGGTACTCTGGAAACACCATATATTTT; CDR3aa: CASSLDGYSGNTIYF; v_gene: TRBV5-1; j_gene: TRBJ1-3; d_gene: -; abundance: -
CDR3nt: TGTGCCAGCAGCCCACCTGCGTGGGGCGGTGAGCAGTTCTTC; CDR3aa: CASSPPAWGGEQFF; v_gene: TRBV7-9; j_gene: TRBJ2-1; d_gene: -; abundance: -
CDR3nt: TGTGCCAGCAGCTTCGGGGCGGGGCCGACCTACGAGCAGTACTTC; CDR3aa: CASSFGAGPTYEQYF; v_gene: TRBV7-3; j_gene: TRBJ2-7; d_gene: -; abundance: few
CDR3nt: TGTGCCAGTCGACAGACCACTAACTATGGCTACACCTTC; CDR3aa: CASRQTTNYGYTF; v_gene: TRBV7-2; j_gene: TRBJ1-2; d_gene: -; abundance: once
CDR3nt: TGCGCCAGCAGTGAGGTCACAGGGATCACCTACGAGCAGTACTTC; CDR3aa: CASSEVTGITYEQYF; v_gene: TRBV10-2; j_gene: TRBJ2-7; d_gene: -; abundance: -
CDR3nt: TGTGCCACGGGGGGCAAGTCCAATCAGCCCCAGCATTTT; CDR3aa: CATGGKSNQPQHF; v_gene: TRBV10-3; j_gene: TRBJ1-5; d_gene: -; abundance: -
CDR3nt: TGCGCCAGCAGCCAGGAACGGACCTCGGGGGAGACCCAGTACTTC; CDR3aa: CASSQERTSGETQYF; v_gene: TRBV4-1; j_gene: TRBJ2-5; d_gene: -; abundance: -
CDR3nt: TGTGCCAGCAGGGGACAGATATCAAGGTTCGCTGGCTACACCTTC; CDR3aa: CASRGQISRFAGYTF; v_gene: TRBV6-5; j_gene: TRBJ1-2; d_gene: TRBD1; abundance: few
CDR3nt: TGTGCCAGCAGCTTACTAGCGGACAATGAGCAGTTCTTC; CDR3aa: CASSLLADNEQFF; v_gene: TRBV7-3; j_gene: TRBJ2-1; d_gene: TRBD2; abundance: -
CDR3nt: TGCGCCAGCAGCAAGAACTTGGACTACTCTGATACGCAGTATTTT; CDR3aa: CASSKNLDYSDTQYF; v_gene: TRBV5-1; j_gene: TRBJ2-3; d_gene: -; abundance: -
CDR3nt: TGCAGCGTTGAGTTAGTGGGCTTGGTCACTGAAGCTTTCTTT; CDR3aa: CSVELVGLVTEAFF; v_gene: TRBV29-1; j_gene: TRBJ1-1; d_gene: -; abundance: -
CDR3nt: TGTGCCAGCAGGGAGAGGACAGGGCTCCTCTCTGGAAACACCATATATTTT; CDR3aa: CASRERTGLLSGNTIYF; v_gene: TRBV28; j_gene: TRBJ1-3; d_gene: TRBD1; abundance: -
CDR3nt: TGTGCCAGCAGTGTCACCGGGACACACTATGGCTACACCTTC; CDR3aa: CASSVTGTHYGYTF; v_gene: TRBV28; j_gene: TRBJ1-2; d_gene: -; abundance: few
CDR3nt: TGTGCCAGCAGCCCCGGGACTAGCGGCACAGATACGCAGTATTTT; CDR3aa: CASSPGTSGTDTQYF; v_gene: TRBV5-6; j_gene: TRBJ2-3; d_gene: TRBD2; abundance: -
CDR3nt: TGTGCCAGCAGCTTGCGGCGGGAGGCCTACAATGAGCAGTTCTTC; CDR3aa: CASSLRREAYNEQFF; v_gene: TRBV5-4; j_gene: TRBJ2-1; d_gene: TRBD2; abundance: -